This T cell receptor (beta chain) originates from a study of T cells in narcolepsy (dated by TCRdb to about 2018). Study-level background: The study enrolled patients with narcolepsy type 1 or type 2 (NT1, NT2) together with healthy control donors. To look for autoreactive T cells in narcolepsy patients that target self-antigens of hypocretin neurons (hypocretin, TRIB2), the study used TCR Vbeta sequencing to follow clonotypes in blood and CSF. General findings and caveats noted by the study authors: No sequences matching autoreactive T cell clones were contained in some blood memory CD4+ repertoires from patients and controls. Autoreactive clonotypes were reported to be detected serially in the blood of the same patients and of different patients, but not in the blood of healthy controls. HCRT-specific and TRIB2-specific autoreactive clonotypes were highlighted in plots that compared CD4+ T cell clonotypes in CSF versus blood from the same patient. Patients and controls had comparable numbers of sequenced blood memory CD4+ clonotypes, averaging about 40,000 and 33,000, respectively.

This clone was counted a few times. There is no known antigen for this receptor. Qualities for individual bases were not recorded, and no much larger clone is one base off. The method behind the library was the immunoSEQ multiplex PCR assay. The source is immuneACCESS, and TCRdb retained only in-frame sequences with V and J called. Part of the clones is not carried over; for the studies checked, unresolved V genes explain less than half of this, and the remainder is unexplained. The sample table lists tens of thousands of clones, around 82% of them with a count of one. The ten top clones hold approximately 1.2% of the sample. Memory CD4+ T cells were sorted ex vivo from peripheral blood of narcolepsy patients and healthy controls for TCR Vbeta sequencing. CDR1 and CDR2, looked up from the germline V gene, are SGHNT and YENEEA. V is trimmed back by 5 bases and J by 0 bases, and the junction contains 8 bases that no gene match accounts for. The CDR3 runs 18 residues from the cysteine to the phenylalanine. Only the CDR3 DNA stays, 54 bases, in frame from base 1.

The chain is made from TRBV11-3 and TRBJ2-4; TRBD1 agrees with 12 junctional bases. The TCR sequence derives from a human donor with narcolepsy. What was sequenced was CD45RA- memory CD4+ T cells from PBMCs. The meaning of the sample's cell subset or site label: memory T cells sorted ex vivo from peripheral blood. At the DNA level, the sequence is TGTGCCAGCAGCCCGGGACAGGGGGCGAGTGGAGCCAAAAACATTCAGTACTTC. Protein translation: CASSPGQGASGAKNIQYF.